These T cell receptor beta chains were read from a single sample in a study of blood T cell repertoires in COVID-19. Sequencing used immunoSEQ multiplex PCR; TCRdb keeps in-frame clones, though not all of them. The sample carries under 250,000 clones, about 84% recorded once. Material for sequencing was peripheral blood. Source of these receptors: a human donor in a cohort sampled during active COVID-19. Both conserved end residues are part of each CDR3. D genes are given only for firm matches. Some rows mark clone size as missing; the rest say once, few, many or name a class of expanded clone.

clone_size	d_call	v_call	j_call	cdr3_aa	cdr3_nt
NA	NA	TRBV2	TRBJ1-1	CASTGNMNTEAFF	TGTGCTTCAACAGGGAACATGAACACTGAAGCTTTCTTT
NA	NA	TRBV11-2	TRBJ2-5	CASSLAGPGEETQYF	TGTGCCAGCAGCTTAGCCGGCCCGGGAGAGGAGACCCAGTACTTC
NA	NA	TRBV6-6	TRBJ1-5	CASSYSVQENQPQHF	TGTGCCAGCAGTTACTCAGTACAGGAAAATCAGCCCCAGCATTTT
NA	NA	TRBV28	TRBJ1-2	CASSIGRGDGYTF	TGTGCCAGCAGTATTGGGAGGGGGGATGGCTACACCTTC
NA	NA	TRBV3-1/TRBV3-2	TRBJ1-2	CASSRNTANYGYTF	TGTGCCAGCAGCCGAAATACAGCTAACTATGGCTACACCTTC
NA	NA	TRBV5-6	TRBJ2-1	CASSLVGANEQFF	TGTGCCAGCAGCTTGGTCGGAGCCAATGAGCAGTTCTTC
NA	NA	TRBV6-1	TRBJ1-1	CASSEGGLNTEAFF	TGTGCCAGCAGTGAAGGGGGCCTGAACACTGAAGCTTTCTTT
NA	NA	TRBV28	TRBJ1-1	CASSLWDRQNTEAFF	TGTGCCAGCAGTTTATGGGACAGACAGAACACTGAAGCTTTCTTT
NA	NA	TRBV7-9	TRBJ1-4	CASSPGGRTNEKLFF	TGTGCCAGCAGCCCCGGGGGGCGGACTAATGAAAAACTGTTTTTT
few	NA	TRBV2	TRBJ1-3	CASTVDGNTIYF	TGTGCCAGCACTGTAGATGGAAACACCATATATTTT
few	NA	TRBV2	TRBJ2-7	CASSRTNSNEQYF	TGTGCCAGCAGCCGGACAAATAGTAACGAGCAGTACTTC
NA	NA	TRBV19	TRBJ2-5	CASSIAVAQGRGKTQYF	TGTGCCAGTAGTATAGCGGTGGCACAGGGCCGGGGAAAGACCCAGTACTTC
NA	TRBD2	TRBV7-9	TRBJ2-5	CASSPDSGIEETQYF	TGTGCCAGCAGCCCCGATAGCGGGATAGAAGAGACCCAGTACTTC
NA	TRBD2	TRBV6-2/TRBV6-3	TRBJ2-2	CASSFSTVRAGGINTGELFF	TGTGCCAGCAGTTTTTCCACAGTTCGAGCGGGGGGGATAAACACCGGGGAGCTGTTTTTT
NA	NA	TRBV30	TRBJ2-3	CAWRATIYTDTQYF	TGTGCCTGGAGGGCAACCATTTACACAGATACGCAGTATTTT
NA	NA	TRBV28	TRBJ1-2	CASSLGAMNYGYTF	TGTGCCAGCAGTTTGGGAGCAATGAACTATGGCTACACCTTC
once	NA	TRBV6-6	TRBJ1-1	CASSPQMNTEAFF	TGTGCCAGCAGCCCTCAGATGAACACTGAAGCTTTCTTT
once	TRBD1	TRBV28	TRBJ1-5	CASSSGQENQPQHF	TGTGCCAGCAGTTCGGGACAGGAGAATCAGCCCCAGCATTTT
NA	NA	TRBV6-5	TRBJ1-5	CAVSRREDQPQHF	TGTGCCGTTTCCAGGCGGGAGGACCAGCCCCAGCATTTT
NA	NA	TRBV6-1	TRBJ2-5	CASSEAGGAQYF	TGTGCCAGCAGTGAAGCCGGCGGGGCCCAGTACTTC
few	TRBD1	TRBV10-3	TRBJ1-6	CPHPWDRGNSPLHF	TGTCCCCATCCATGGGACAGGGGGAATTCACCCCTCCACTTT
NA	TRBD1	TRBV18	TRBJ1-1	CASSGTENTEAFF	TGTGCCAGCTCAGGGACAGAGAACACTGAAGCTTTCTTT
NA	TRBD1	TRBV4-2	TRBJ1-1	CASSHYTRGSNTEAFF	TGTGCCAGCAGCCACTATACCAGGGGGTCGAACACTGAAGCTTTCTTT
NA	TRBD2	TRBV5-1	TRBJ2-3	CASSMTSGSSVDTQYF	TGCGCCAGCAGCATGACTAGCGGGAGCTCAGTAGATACGCAGTATTTT
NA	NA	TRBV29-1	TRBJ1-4	CSVAQGQEKLFF	TGCAGCGTTGCCCAGGGGCAAGAAAAACTGTTTTTT
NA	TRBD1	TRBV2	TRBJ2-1	CASSWDRGAYNEQFF	TGTGCCAGCAGTTGGGACAGGGGTGCCTACAATGAGCAGTTCTTC
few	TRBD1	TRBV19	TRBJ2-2	CASSPSGQGDRFGELFF	TGTGCCAGTAGTCCCTCCGGACAGGGAGATAGATTCGGGGAGCTGTTTTTT
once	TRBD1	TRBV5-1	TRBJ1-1	CASSSQGANTEAFF	TGCGCCAGCAGCTCGCAGGGGGCGAACACTGAAGCTTTCTTT
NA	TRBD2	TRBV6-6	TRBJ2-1	CASSYGGLTQFF	TGTGCCAGCAGTTACGGGGGACTAACCCAGTTCTTC
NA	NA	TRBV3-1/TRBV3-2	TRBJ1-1	CASSQNPILNTEAFF	TGTGCCAGCAGCCAGAACCCAATTCTAAACACTGAAGCTTTCTTT
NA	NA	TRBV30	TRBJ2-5	CAWSVEGETQYF	TGTGCCTGGAGTGTAGAGGGAGAGACCCAGTACTTC
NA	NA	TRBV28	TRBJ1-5	CASSDRQLVSQPQHF	TGTGCCAGCTCCGACCGACAGTTGGTAAGTCAGCCCCAGCATTTT
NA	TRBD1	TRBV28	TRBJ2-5	CASSHTDRGGGETQYF	TGTGCCAGCAGCCATACTGACAGGGGAGGTGGCGAGACCCAGTACTTC
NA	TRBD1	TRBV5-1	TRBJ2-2	CASSTRTGDTGELFF	TGCGCCAGCAGCACCCGGACAGGTGACACCGGGGAGCTGTTTTTT
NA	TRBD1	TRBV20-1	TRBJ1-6	CSASQGTGNSPLHF	TGCAGTGCTAGTCAAGGGACAGGGAACTCACCCCTCCACTTT
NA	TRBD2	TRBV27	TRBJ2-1	CASQRTSGSSEQFF	TGTGCCAGCCAAAGGACTAGCGGGAGTAGTGAGCAGTTCTTC
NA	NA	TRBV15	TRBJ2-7	CATSRDLRYEQYF	TGTGCCACCAGCAGAGATCTGAGATACGAGCAGTACTTC
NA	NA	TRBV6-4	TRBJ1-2	CASSTGQNYGYTF	TGTGCCAGCAGCACCGGACAAAACTATGGCTACACCTTC
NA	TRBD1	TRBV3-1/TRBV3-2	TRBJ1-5	CASSQAGTGGSQPQHF	TGTGCCAGCAGCCAAGCTGGGACAGGAGGGAGTCAGCCCCAGCATTTT
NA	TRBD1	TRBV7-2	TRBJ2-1	CASSLVGTGLGYNEQFF	TGTGCCAGCAGCCTAGTGGGGACAGGGTTGGGTTACAATGAGCAGTTCTTC
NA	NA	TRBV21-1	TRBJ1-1	CASNYQNTEAFF	TGTGCCAGCAACTACCAAAACACTGAAGCTTTCTTT
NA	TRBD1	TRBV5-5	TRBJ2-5	CASTPTGNQETQYF	TGTGCCAGCACCCCGACAGGGAACCAAGAGACCCAGTACTTC
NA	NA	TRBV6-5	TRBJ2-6	CASRADPSGANVLTF	TGTGCCAGCAGGGCGGATCCCTCTGGGGCCAACGTCCTGACTTTC
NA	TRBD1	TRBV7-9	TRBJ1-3	CASSTGTAAGNTIYF	TGTGCCAGCAGCACAGGGACAGCCGCTGGAAACACCATATATTTT
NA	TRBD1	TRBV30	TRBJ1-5	CAWSHRGNQPQHF	TGTGCCTGGAGTCACAGGGGAAACCAGCCCCAGCATTTT
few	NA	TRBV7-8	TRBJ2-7	CASSSVGSYEQYF	TGTGCCAGCAGCTCCGTCGGTTCCTACGAGCAGTACTTC
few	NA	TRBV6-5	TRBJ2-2	CASSYDSGTGELFF	TGTGCCAGCAGTTACGATTCGGGAACCGGGGAGCTGTTTTTT
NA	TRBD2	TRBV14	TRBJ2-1	CASSDTSGVYNEQFF	TGTGCCAGCAGTGACACTAGCGGGGTATACAATGAGCAGTTCTTC
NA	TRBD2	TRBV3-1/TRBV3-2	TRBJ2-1	CASQQRDNEQFF	TGTGCCAGCCAACAGCGGGATAATGAGCAGTTCTTC
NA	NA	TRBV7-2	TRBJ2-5	CASSLSSVGGGQETQYF	TGTGCCAGCAGCTTAAGTAGCGTAGGGGGGGGCCAAGAGACCCAGTACTTC
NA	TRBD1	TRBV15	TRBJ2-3	CATSPRTGGVTDTQYF	TGTGCCACCAGCCCAAGGACAGGCGGAGTCACAGATACGCAGTATTTT
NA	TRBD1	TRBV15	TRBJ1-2	CATSRKPGQGNYGYTF	TGTGCCACCAGTAGAAAACCCGGACAGGGTAACTATGGCTACACCTTC
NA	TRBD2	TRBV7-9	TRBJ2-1	CASVRGLAGVNEQFF	TGTGCCAGCGTACGGGGACTAGCGGGAGTCAATGAGCAGTTCTTC
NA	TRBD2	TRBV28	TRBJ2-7	CASSSAEGTRYEQYF	TGTGCCAGCAGTTCCGCTGAGGGGACTAGATACGAGCAGTACTTC
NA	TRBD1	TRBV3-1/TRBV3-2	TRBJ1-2	CASSPWDRGGYTF	TGTGCCAGCAGCCCCTGGGACAGGGGCGGCTACACCTTC
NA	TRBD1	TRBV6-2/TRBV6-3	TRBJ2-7	CASSRRDRVTEQYF	TGTGCCAGCAGCCGTCGGGACAGGGTGACCGAGCAGTACTTC
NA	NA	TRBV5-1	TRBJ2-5	CASSLGPRAQETQYF	TGCGCCAGCAGCTTGGGCCCGAGGGCCCAAGAGACCCAGTACTTC
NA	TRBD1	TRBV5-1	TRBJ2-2	CASAGTGRDTGELFF	TGCGCCAGCGCCGGGACAGGGAGGGACACCGGGGAGCTGTTTTTT
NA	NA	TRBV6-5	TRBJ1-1	CASSYVMGRTEAFF	TGTGCCAGCAGCTACGTCATGGGCCGCACTGAAGCTTTCTTT
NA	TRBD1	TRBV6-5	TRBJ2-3	CASSYGSGQRTDTQYF	TGTGCCAGCAGTTACGGCTCGGGACAGCGCACAGATACGCAGTATTTT